The sequence of this T cell receptor beta chain was determined in a study of blood T cell repertoires in COVID-19. About the study: The samples span acute and convalescent COVID-19 from the United States, Italy and Spain. Sources were T cells, B-cell-depleted T cells, or PBMCs; the material itself was cDNA or gDNA.

Authors' methods: Amplification of reference gene primers provided the estimated nucleated cell counts. The repertoire was sequenced with immunoSEQ multiplex PCR; TCRdb's copy has only in-frame clones and lacks some. V, J and clone size are taken as reported in that table, and D and trimming were inferred from the DNA itself. The profile shows 65,000 to 95,000 clones, 88% of them singletons. Material for sequencing was peripheral blood. The clonotype originates from a man between 65 and 85 years old with acute or convalescent COVID-19.

The CDR3 nucleotides are TGTGCCAGCAGCTTATCGTTGGCGGGACTACAGCAGTTCTTC. It yields the protein CASSLSLAGLQQFF. This chain connects TRBV11-2 to TRBJ2-1; TRBD2 matches at 7 bases. Germline V CDR1 and CDR2: SGHAT, FQNNGV. V trimming: 2 bases; J trimming: 11 bases; junction bases outside the gene matches: 9. The CDR3 contains 14 residues.